Below, 9 T cell receptor beta chains from the same sample are listed, as sequenced in a study of metastatic and nonmetastatic thyroid tumors. All patients were treatment-naive before thyroid surgery. With MiXCR, TCRdb called clones anew from the PCR reads. The table records 85,000 to 95,000 clones, 15% of them present only once. The specimen sequenced was blood. Source of these receptors: a female donor with papillary thyroid cancer or a benign thyroid nodule (not recorded which). Some clones in this sample may be carry-over from other donors' samples.

This clone was seen many times. The chain joins TRBV5-1 to TRBJ2-1; 9 bases are shared with TRBD1. The junction had 8 bases not matched to a gene; V was cut back by 2 bases and J by 2 bases. Germline V CDR1 and CDR2: SGHRS, YFSETQ. The CDR3 is made up of 17 amino acids. As DNA, the CDR3 is TGCGCCAGCAGCTTTACACCGACAGGGGGTCCCTACAATGAGCAGTTCTTC. It specifies CASSFTPTGGPYNEQFF.

There are many counts of this clone. This rearrangement joins TRBV5-1 to TRBJ1-2; D is unresolved. CDR1 is SGHRS, CDR2 YFSETQ, per germline. The CDR3 is 15 residues long. The ends were cut back, 4 bases at V and 3 bases at J, with 16 bases in the middle. The CDR3 DNA reads TGCGCCAGCAGCCGTTCCCCCGGGCTAGACTATGGCTACACCTTC. It codes for CASSRSPGLDYGYTF.

This clone has ten or more counts. The chain carries TRBV9 and TRBJ2-1; 7 bases agree with TRBD1. With V trimmed by 0 bases and J by 7 bases, 10 bases remained unmatched. Germline V gene sequence: CDR1 SGDLS, CDR2 YYNGEE. The CDR3 loop spans 16 amino acids. The CDR3: CASSVEAPDRENEQFF. CDR3 DNA: TGTGCCAGCAGCGTAGAGGCCCCCGACAGGGAAAATGAGCAGTTCTTC.

This clone was counted many times. The chain carries TRBV6-6 and TRBJ2-5; D perhaps matches TRBD2 (6 bases). Germline CDR1 and CDR2: MNHNY and SVGAGI (reference sequence). V shed 0 bases and J shed 1 base, with 9 bases lying between them. CDR3 length: 15 amino acids. This CDR3 is CASSYSGGVQETQYF. In DNA form, the CDR3 reads TGTGCCAGCAGTTACTCAGGCGGGGTCCAAGAGACCCAGTACTTC.

This clone has a handful of counts. It is likely a read error, because the conserved phenylalanine at the end of the CDR3 is missing. The V and J genes are TRBV29-1 and TRBJ2-3, with D possibly TRBD2 on 8 matching bases. This CDR3 has 13 residues. V was trimmed by 8 bases and J by 4 bases, leaving 16 bases between them. Germline CDR1 SQVTM, CDR2 ANQGSEA. The CDR3 bases are TGCAGCCTCCGGGAGGGGGCGGCAGATACGCAGTATTCT. Protein: CSLREGAADTQYS.

Concerning this clone itself: A much larger clone differs from this one at a single base, so this may be a read error. This chain links TRBV6-1 with TRBJ2-5; a weak D match, TRBD1 (6 bases). The CDR3 sequence is 9 residues long. Germline V gene lookup returns CDR1 MNHNS and CDR2 SASEGT. The CDR3 nucleotides are TGTGCCAGCACGACAGGCAGGAACTTC. Its protein is CASTTGRNF.

Concerning this clone: The germline gene is not matched at one end of the junction; a read error may be the cause. This chain connects TRBV6-2 or TRBV6-3 to TRBJ2-1; D is possibly TRBD1 (6 bases). The CDR3 is 15 residues long. Germline V gene sequence: CDR1 MNHEY, CDR2 SVGEGT. CDR3 coding DNA: TGTGCCAGCAGTTACAGGGGGTTATCCTGCAATGAGCAGTTCTTC. Amino acids: CASSYRGLSCNEQFF.

This clone was seen ten or more times. The V gene is TRBV5-1, the J gene TRBJ1-4; maybe TRBD1 (5 bases). There are 16 residues in the CDR3. Germline values: CDR1 SGHRS, CDR2 YFSETQ. Between the trimmed V and J ends, which lost 0 bases and 8 bases, there was a span of 17 bases. The CDR3 bases are TGCGCCAGCAGCTTGGCGGTGGGGGGGACTCTCGAAAAACTGTTTTTT. Its translation is CASSLAVGGTLEKLFF.

This clone was picked up many times. The V call is TRBV5-4, the J call TRBJ2-7, with 8 bases fitting TRBD2. This CDR3 has 13 amino acids. Germline CDR1 is SGHNT and CDR2 is YYREEE (reference sequence). Losses at the gene ends were 1 base for V and 3 bases for J; bases not matched to a gene: 0. The CDR3 here is CASSLRGGYEQYF. In nucleotides, the CDR3 is TGTGCCAGCAGCTTGCGGGGGGGCTACGAGCAGTACTTC. Complete variable domain (other parts from reference TRBV5-4 and TRBJ2-7): ETGVTQSPTHLIKTRGQQVTLRCSSQSGHNTVSWYQQALGQGPQFIFQYYREEENGRGNFPPRFSGLQFPNYSSELNVNALELDDSALYLCASSLRGGYEQYFGPGTRLTVT.